This paragraph reports one T cell receptor (beta chain). The V gene end was trimmed by 7 bases and the J gene end by 3 bases; junction bases not matched to a gene: 9. The CDR3 totals 15 residues. Germline V lookup: CDR1 LNHDA, CDR2 SQIVND (reference sequence). These data come from a study of cytomegalovirus exposure and HLA in healthy donors. The PCR contained 60 Vbeta and 13 Jbeta primers. The protocol was immunoSEQ multiplex PCR, while the TCRdb copy is restricted to in-frame clones and leaves out a portion. The sample records about 150,000 clones, roughly 80% being singletons. The receptor was derived from a male donor in good health and CMV-seronegative. The chain recombines TRBV19 with TRBJ1-5, with 7 bases lining up with TRBD1. The sequencing input was PBMCs. CDR3 nucleotide sequence: TGTGCCAGTACCCCCCCAGGGGGATTCAATCAGCCCCAGCATTTT. It encodes CASTPPGGFNQPQHF.